This is a list of T cell receptor beta chains from one sample in a study of sequential checkpoint blockade in melanoma. The assay was immunoSEQ multiplex PCR, and TCRdb's table has in-frame clones only and misses some. The sample has a few hundred clones; 15% to 20% are singletons. The source material was tumor tissue (inferred from file names), sampled from a patient given nivolumab and ipilimumab in sequence. These receptor sequences come from a human donor with melanoma. Both conserved end residues are part of each CDR3. A D gene is named only where the DNA matches it firmly. Size tells how often a clone was seen (once, few, many) or the class of an expanded clone, and some rows leave it out.

clone size	D gene	V gene	J gene	CDR3 DNA	CDR3 protein
.	TRBD1	TRBV14	TRBJ1-2	TGTGCCAGCAGCCCCGGGACAGGGGGAGGCTACACCTTC	CASSPGTGGGYTF
.	.	TRBV14	TRBJ2-7	TGTGCCAGCAGCCCGACAGACTCCTACGAGCAGTACTTC	CASSPTDSYEQYF
few	TRBD1	TRBV5-1	TRBJ1-4	TGCGCCAGCAGCTCCGGGACAGTTAATGAAAAACTGTTTTTT	CASSSGTVNEKLFF
.	.	TRBV29-1	TRBJ2-1	TGCAGCGTTGAAGCGGCTGGCACCAATGAGCAGTTCTTC	CSVEAAGTNEQFF
large	.	TRBV11-3	TRBJ2-7	TGTGCCAGCAGCTTAGGTGCCTCGGCCTACGAGCAGTACTTC	CASSLGASAYEQYF
few	.	TRBV11-3	TRBJ1-3	TGTGCCAGCAGCCCCGGGGTCCTCTACCTAAACACCATATATTTT	CASSPGVLYLNTIYF
few	.	TRBV19	TRBJ1-1	TGTGCCAGTAGTTTCCTACGGGACATGGTTAACACTGAAGCTTTCTTT	CASSFLRDMVNTEAFF
few	TRBD2	TRBV10-2	TRBJ2-7	TGCGCCAGCGGACTAGCGGGGGCCGGCTACGAGCAGTACTTC	CASGLAGAGYEQYF
large	TRBD2	TRBV11-3	TRBJ2-7	TGTGCCAGCAGCTTCGCGGGAGGACCTTACGAGCAGTACTTC	CASSFAGGPYEQYF
.	.	TRBV30	TRBJ1-1	TGTGCCTGGACCACCGGACCCACTGAAGCTTTCTTT	CAWTTGPTEAFF
medium-sized	.	TRBV11-3	TRBJ1-1	TGTGCCAGCAGCTTGGCTTTCGAGGGACTGATGAACACTGAAGCTTTCTTT	CASSLAFEGLMNTEAFF
.	TRBD2	TRBV11-3	TRBJ2-7	TGTGCCAGCAGCTCGACTAGCGGGGATTCCTACGAGCAGTACTTC	CASSSTSGDSYEQYF
.	.	TRBV28	TRBJ1-5	TGTGCCAGCAGTTTTGGAATTAGCAATCAGCCCCAGCATTTT	CASSFGISNQPQHF
medium-sized	.	TRBV9	TRBJ2-7	TGTGCCAGCAGCGTAGGCGGATCGACAGGGGCGGGAGGGCAGTACTTC	CASSVGGSTGAGGQYF
few	.	TRBV9	TRBJ2-7	TGTGCCAGCCGGGACACCGAACCCTACGAGCAGTACTTC	CASRDTEPYEQYF
few	.	TRBV11-3	TRBJ1-4	TGTGCCAGCAGCCGACTACAAGGGGCTAATGAAAAACTGTTTTTT	CASSRLQGANEKLFF
large	.	TRBV9	TRBJ2-5	TGTGCCAGCAGCCCCCCCGATGGCCCACGGGCGGCGGAGACCCAGTACTTC	CASSPPDGPRAAETQYF
.	.	TRBV5-1	TRBJ1-1	TGCGCCAGCAGTTCCCGGGGGGCAGAAGTCATGAACACTGAAGCTTTCTTT	CASSSRGAEVMNTEAFF
.	.	TRBV5-1	TRBJ2-5	TGCGCCAGCAGCTTGTGGGGGACTCAAGAGACCCAGTACTTC	CASSLWGTQETQYF
.	.	TRBV14	TRBJ2-1	TGTGCCAGCAGCCAAGCCCAGGAAACGGATGAGCAGTTCTTC	CASSQAQETDEQFF
.	.	TRBV28	TRBJ2-3	TGTGCCAGCAGTTTAGATGTTACAGGGACAGATACGCAGTATTTT	CASSLDVTGTDTQYF
.	TRBD2	TRBV23-1	TRBJ2-1	TGCGCCAGCAGCCAAGGTTGGTCTCCCGGGAGGATTGTGAATGAGCAGTTCTTC	CASSQGWSPGRIVNEQFF
medium-sized	.	TRBV9	TRBJ2-7	TGTGCCAGCAGCGAGGGGACCGGGACTTTGGCCCACGAGCAGTACTTC	CASSEGTGTLAHEQYF
few	TRBD1	TRBV6-8	TRBJ2-7	TGTGCCAGCAGTGGGGACAGGGGGCTCTACGAGCAGTACTTC	CASSGDRGLYEQYF
.	.	TRBV5-1	TRBJ2-7	TGCGCCAGCAGCTACTCGACGGGAGTCCCCTACGAGCAGTACTTC	CASSYSTGVPYEQYF
.	TRBD1	TRBV5-1	TRBJ1-1	TGCGCCAGCAGCTGGACCGGGACAGGGGGCATGAACACTGAAGCTTTCTTT	CASSWTGTGGMNTEAFF
.	TRBD2	TRBV14	TRBJ2-3	TGTGCCAGCAGCCAGCACACGGGACTAGCAGCAGATACGCAGTATTTT	CASSQHTGLAADTQYF
.	TRBD2	TRBV18	TRBJ2-7	TGTGCCAGCTCACCACTTCCTTCAGCGGGACCTTCCTACGAGCAGTACTTC	CASSPLPSAGPSYEQYF
.	.	TRBV11-3	TRBJ1-5	TGTGCCAGCAGCTTTGGTGTTAGCAATCAGCCCCAGCATTTT	CASSFGVSNQPQHF
.	TRBD1	TRBV18	TRBJ1-3	TGTGCCAGCTCACTTACGAGCGCAACAGGGGTTGCTGGAAACACCATATATTTT	CASSLTSATGVAGNTIYF
.	TRBD1	TRBV11-3	TRBJ1-2	TGTGCCAGCAGCTGGGACAGGGGACGAGATGGCTACACCTTC	CASSWDRGRDGYTF
hyperexpanded	.	TRBV11-3	TRBJ2-3	TGTGCCAGCAGCCCTAGGCTCAGGGGTGAAGATACGCAGTATTTT	CASSPRLRGEDTQYF
.	.	TRBV30	TRBJ1-1	TGTGCCTGGAGTCCCCAGGGGAACACTGAAGCTTTCTTT	CAWSPQGNTEAFF
.	.	TRBV19	TRBJ1-1	TGTGCCAGTAGTATCGGAACAGGGTCGGCGAACACTGAAGCTTTCTTT	CASSIGTGSANTEAFF
large	.	TRBV23-1	TRBJ1-4	TGCGCCAGCAGCTCCGCCCCGGATGAAAAACTGTTTTTT	CASSSAPDEKLFF
few	.	TRBV4-1	TRBJ2-7	TGCGCCAGCAGCCGTGGCCAGGGGCGCTACGAGCAGTACTTC	CASSRGQGRYEQYF
.	.	TRBV11-3	TRBJ2-1	TGTGCCAGCAGCTTAGATCGGTCAAGCCGGGGCCCCTACAATGAGCAGTTCTTC	CASSLDRSSRGPYNEQFF
large	.	TRBV6-1	TRBJ2-7	TGTGCCAGCAGTGAAGCCGGCCGGTCCTACGAGCAGTACTTC	CASSEAGRSYEQYF
few	TRBD2	TRBV6-8	TRBJ2-1	TGTGCCAGCAGTTACTCGGGAGGGATGTATCAGTTCTTC	CASSYSGGMYQFF
.	.	TRBV18	TRBJ2-7	TGTGCCAGCTCACCCTGGGGGGCCCTCCCGGGGGAGCAGTACTTC	CASSPWGALPGEQYF
hyperexpanded	TRBD2	TRBV9	TRBJ2-1	TGTGCCAGCAGCTCTGCCCGGACTAGCGGGAATGAGCAGTTCTTC	CASSSARTSGNEQFF
.	.	TRBV19	TRBJ1-2	TGTGCCAGTGGGCTCAGGACAGACTATGGCTACACCTTC	CASGLRTDYGYTF
large	.	TRBV9	TRBJ2-1	TGTGCCAGCAGCCAGGGTGCGCGGGACTCCAATGAGCAGTTCTTC	CASSQGARDSNEQFF
few	TRBD2	TRBV6-8	TRBJ2-7	TGTGCCAGCAGTTCTAGCGGGACCTACGAGCAGTACTTC	CASSSSGTYEQYF
large	TRBD2	TRBV6-8	TRBJ2-3	TGTGCCAGCAGTCCTCTGGCGGGAGCAGTAGATACGCAGTATTTT	CASSPLAGAVDTQYF
few	TRBD2	TRBV11-3	TRBJ2-7	TGTGCCAGCAGCTTAGGCGGGGGAATTTCCTACGAGCAGTACTTC	CASSLGGGISYEQYF
few	TRBD1	TRBV27	TRBJ1-5	TGTGCCAGCAGGACAGGGGGCCAGCCCCAGCATTTT	CASRTGGQPQHF
medium-sized	.	TRBV11-3	TRBJ2-6	TGTGCCAGCAGCTTTCGGCAGGACCTTTTTTCCTCTGGGGCCAACGTCCTGACTTTC	CASSFRQDLFSSGANVLTF
few	.	TRBV7-1	TRBJ2-7	TGTGCCAGCAGCCCAGCAGCCACCTACGAGCAGTACTTC	CASSPAATYEQYF
.	.	TRBV28	TRBJ2-1	TGTGCCAGCAGTCACCAGGGGAGTGAGCAGTTCTTC	CASSHQGSEQFF
large	.	TRBV4-1	TRBJ1-2	TGCGCCAGCAGCCTTGATCTCACAGTGAACTATGGCTACACCTTC	CASSLDLTVNYGYTF
.	TRBD2	TRBV28	TRBJ2-1	TGTGCCAGCAAGGACTATTCGGGACTAGTTGTTGAGCAGTTCTTC	CASKDYSGLVVEQFF
.	TRBD2	TRBV28	TRBJ2-7	TGTGCCAGCAGGACCCCCGCGGGAGGGCCCTCCTACGAGCAGTACTTC	CASRTPAGGPSYEQYF
medium-sized	.	TRBV9	TRBJ2-7	TGTGCCAGCAGCTCCTACTTGAGCTCCGAGCAGTACTTC	CASSSYLSSEQYF
few	TRBD1	TRBV11-3	TRBJ1-3	TGTGCCAGCAGCTTGGCAGGGGGGAGTGGAAACACCATATATTTT	CASSLAGGSGNTIYF